The 28 T cell receptor beta chains in this list originate from one sample, sequenced in a study of blood T cell repertoires in COVID-19. Sequencing used immunoSEQ multiplex PCR; TCRdb keeps in-frame clones, though not all of them. The profile shows some 50,000 clones, about 84% of them singletons. Sequenced input: peripheral blood. The receptors originated from a woman in her fifties or sixties with acute or convalescent COVID-19.

This clone has just a few counts. The chain is built from TRBV7-8 and TRBJ2-7; TRBD2 agrees at 7 bases. Germline CDR1 and CDR2: SGHVS and FQNEAQ. The junction had 6 bases not matched to a gene; V was cut back by 5 bases and J by 2 bases. The CDR3 has 14 amino acids. The CDR3 sequence is CASSRGGGTYEQYF. In nucleotides, the CDR3 is TGTGCCAGCAGCCGTGGGGGGGGTACCTACGAGCAGTACTTC.

The chain recombines TRBV5-1 with TRBJ2-6; TRBD1 might be the D (6 bases). V lost 0 bases, J lost 0 bases, and 7 bases lay in between. The CDR3 extends over 16 amino acids. The germline CDR1 and CDR2 sequences are SGHRS and YFSETQ. CDR3 coding DNA: TGCGCCAGCAGCTTGGCAGGGGCCTCTGGGGCCAACGTCCTGACTTTC. It codes for CASSLAGASGANVLTF.

The CDR3 loop is CASSPAPPLGGTQYF. For the CDR3, the DNA is TGTGCCAGCAGTCCGGCCCCCCCCCTCGGCGGGACCCAGTACTTC. This chain uses TRBV14 with TRBJ2-5, with D hard to call. The CDR3 is 15 amino acids. The V and J ends lost 6 bases and 7 bases respectively, with 21 bases between them. Germline-derived CDR1 and CDR2 are SGHDN and FVKESK.

This clone was counted once. V and J are TRBV30 and TRBJ2-1; TRBD2 matches at 8 bases. V lost 3 bases and J lost 1; bases outside the gene matches: 17. Germline CDR1 reads GTSNPN; CDR2 reads SVGIG (reference sequence). The CDR3 runs to 19 residues. In nucleotides, the CDR3 is TGTGCCTGGAGGGATACACTAGCGGAGGAACATACGTCCTACAATGAGCAGTTCTTC. Protein: CAWRDTLAEEHTSYNEQFF.

The chain links TRBV5-1 to TRBJ1-1; no reliable D call. This CDR3 region has 12 residues. Germline values: CDR1 SGHRS, CDR2 YFSETQ. Trimming took off 2 bases at V and 1 base at J, with 3 bases between the two ends. This CDR3 is CASSFSNTEAFF. CDR3 nucleotides: TGCGCCAGCAGCTTCTCGAACACTGAAGCTTTCTTT.

The V gene is TRBV6-5, the J gene TRBJ1-5; TRBD1 might be the D (6 bases). The CDR3 is 15 residues long. From germline, CDR1 is MNHEY and CDR2 SVGAGI. V was shortened by 6 bases and J by 8 bases, with 20 bases between the two germline ends. CDR3 sequence: CASRREGGGYKPQHF. DNA for the CDR3: TGTGCCAGCAGGAGGGAGGGAGGGGGGTATAAGCCCCAGCATTTT.

The rearrangement links TRBV29-1 to TRBJ2-1; maybe TRBD2 (6 bases). CDR1 and CDR2 (germline): SQVTM, ANQGSEA. The CDR3 covers 14 residues. V shed 0 bases and J shed 5 bases, with 11 bases lying between them. CDR3 sequence: CSVEEDYRHNEQFF. In DNA form, the CDR3 reads TGCAGCGTTGAAGAGGACTACAGGCACAATGAGCAGTTCTTC.

The rearrangement links TRBV2 to TRBJ2-5, with D possibly matching TRBD2 (6 bases). The CDR3 totals 14 residues. Germline values: CDR1 SNHLY, CDR2 FYNNEI. Deletions cut 4 bases from V and 5 bases from J, with 14 bases between. The chain's CDR3 is CASSVGGKFETQYF. In DNA form, the CDR3 reads TGTGCCAGCAGTGTAGGAGGGAAATTTGAGACCCAGTACTTC.

This chain links TRBV25-1 with TRBJ2-2; D is perhaps TRBD1 (6 bases). Germline CDR1 and CDR2: MGHDK and SYGVNS. CDR3 length: 14 amino acids. Between the trimmed V and J ends, which lost 11 bases and 3 bases, there was a span of 16 bases. CDR3 residues: CARATRGDTGELFF. CDR3 nucleotides: TGTGCCCGAGCGACCAGGGGTGACACCGGGGAGCTGTTTTTT.

This clone was observed a single time. The chain combines TRBV28 with TRBJ1-4, with 7 bases identical to TRBD1. The germline CDR1 and CDR2 sequences are MDHEN and SYDVKM. The CDR3 consists of 14 residues. Trimming removed 5 bases from V and 3 bases from J; junction bases left unmatched: 3. The CDR3 nucleotides read TGTGCCAGCAGTCGGACAGGTGCTAATGAAAAACTGTTTTTT. Its translation: CASSRTGANEKLFF. Together with reference TRBV28 and TRBJ1-4, the CDR3 gives the full variable domain: DVKVTQSSRYLVKRTGEKVFLECVQDMDHENMFWYRQDPGLGLRLIYFSYDVKMKEKGDIPEGYSVSREKKERFSLILESASTNQTSMYLCASSRTGANEKLFFGSGTQLSVL.

The chain joins TRBV5-4 to TRBJ1-2; 7 bases line up with TRBD1. Germline CDR1 reads SGHNT; CDR2 reads YYREEE (reference sequence). With 1 base clipped from V and 7 bases from J, the junction kept 7 bases outside the gene matches. This CDR3 contains 14 residues. The CDR3 is CASSLRQGAAGYTF. CDR3 nucleotide sequence: TGTGCCAGCAGCTTGAGACAGGGAGCCGCTGGCTACACCTTC.

The chain uses TRBV5-6 and TRBJ2-2, with D possibly TRBD1 on 6 matching bases. Deletions cut 2 bases from V and 4 bases from J, with 18 bases between. Germline V gene lookup returns CDR1 SGHDT and CDR2 YYEEEE. This CDR3 contains 17 residues. The CDR3 DNA reads as TGTGCCAGCAGCTTTTGGCTGGGGGCACGAGGCACCGGGGAGCTGTTTTTT. This translates into CASSFWLGARGTGELFF.

The CDR3 spells CASKLEATRTDTQYF. The CDR3 coding sequence is TGCGCCAGCAAATTGGAAGCGACCCGCACAGATACGCAGTATTTT. V is TRBV5-1 and J is TRBJ2-3; no clear D. Trimming stripped 6 bases from V and 1 base from J, with 15 bases between. Germline CDR1 and CDR2: SGHRS and YFSETQ. CDR3 length equals 15 residues.

This chain joins TRBV7-9 and TRBJ1-3, with D unresolved. Trimming cost V 1 base and J 7 bases, with 5 bases left between them. CDR1 and CDR2 from the germline V gene are SEHNR and FQNEAQ (reference sequence). This CDR3 spans 12 amino acids. CDR3: CASSLDYNTIYF. The DNA of the CDR3 is TGTGCCAGCAGCTTAGATTATAACACCATATATTTT. Full variable domain (outside the CDR3, taken from reference TRBV7-9 and TRBJ1-3): DTGVSQNPRHKITKRGQNVTFRCDPISEHNRLYWYRQTLGQGPEFLTYFQNEAQLEKSRLLSDRFSAERPKGSFSTLEIQRTEQGDSAMYLCASSLDYNTIYFGEGSWLTVV.

The chain combines TRBV2 with TRBJ2-7; the match to TRBD2 covers 10 bases. V shed 8 bases, J shed 2 bases, and the junction held 9 bases outside the gene matches. The length of the CDR3 is 15 residues. Germline assignment: CDR1 SNHLY and CDR2 FYNNEI. The CDR3 nucleotides read TGTGCCAGCGGGCTAGCGGGAGCCTTAACCTACGAGCAGTACTTC. It yields the protein CASGLAGALTYEQYF.

The rearrangement joins TRBV19 to TRBJ2-1; D is perhaps TRBD1 (5 bases). The CDR3 sequence is 13 residues long. Germline V gives CDR1 LNHDA, CDR2 SQIVND (reference sequence). Trimming took 7 bases from V and 11 from J, leaving 18 bases between them. The CDR3 protein is CASTPRAGLQQFF. The CDR3 DNA reads TGTGCCAGTACCCCAAGGGCAGGGCTTCAGCAGTTCTTC.

This chain links TRBV15 with TRBJ2-5; D unclear. The CDR3 runs to 12 residues. Trimming left V 2 bases short and J 7 bases short, with 8 bases between. Germline loops: CDR1 LNHNV, CDR2 YYDKDF (reference sequence). The CDR3 is CATSRIPGTQYF. The CDR3 region has the DNA TGTGCCACCAGCAGAATACCGGGGACCCAGTACTTC. The variable domain in full, with the rest retrieved from reference TRBV15 and TRBJ2-5, is DAMVIQNPRYQVTQFGKPVTLSCSQTLNHNVMYWYQQKSSQAPKLLFHYYDKDFNNEADTPDNFQSRRPNTSFCFLDIRSPGLGDTAMYLCATSRIPGTQYFGPGTRLLVL.

The chain carries TRBV9 and TRBJ2-1; TRBD2 matches 9 bases. The germline V gene has CDR1 SGDLS and CDR2 YYNGEE. Germline trimming cut 4 bases from V and 0 bases from J; bases unmatched to any gene: 5. The CDR3 contains 16 residues. For the CDR3, the DNA is TGTGCCAGCAGCAAGACTAGCGGTAACTCCTACAATGAGCAGTTCTTC. The encoded protein is CASSKTSGNSYNEQFF.

The chain carries TRBV30 and TRBJ1-4; TRBD1 aligns across 8 bases. The CDR3 consists of 15 residues. Trimming cost V 0 bases and J 6 bases; bases outside gene matches: 6. Germline V gene sequence: CDR1 GTSNPN, CDR2 SVGIG (reference sequence). The CDR3 DNA reads as TGTGCCTGGAGTGTGACAGGGGCAGAGGATGAAAAACTGTTTTTT. It is translated as CAWSVTGAEDEKLFF.

This sequence joins TRBV19 and TRBJ1-5, with 8 bases lining up with TRBD1. The V and J ends lost 8 bases and 4 bases, in that order; junction bases with no gene match: 4. This CDR3 contains 13 residues. The germline gives CDR1 LNHDA, CDR2 SQIVND (reference sequence). CDR3: CASATGGNQPQHF. For the CDR3, the DNA is TGTGCCAGTGCAACAGGGGGTAATCAGCCCCAGCATTTT.

V usage is TRBV5-6 and J usage is TRBJ2-3; maybe TRBD1 (6 bases). The CDR3 length is 16 residues. The V gene's germline CDR1 is SGHDT and CDR2 YYEEEE. Trimming shortened V by 1 base and J by 2 bases, and 14 bases separated the two germline ends. CDR3 in amino acids: CASSLKQGTNTDTQYF. The CDR3, as DNA: TGTGCCAGCAGCTTGAAACAGGGCACCAACACAGATACGCAGTATTTT.

The V and J genes are TRBV21-1 and TRBJ1-2. TRBV21-1 is flagged as a pseudogene. CDR3 length equals 18 residues. Here the CDR3 DNA reads TGTGCCAGCAGCAAATCGGGGGGAAGTCCTCTATCCAACTATGGCTACACCTTC. This encodes CASSKSGGSPLSNYGYTF.

The rearrangement uses TRBV5-6 and TRBJ1-2, with D unresolved. Germline V CDR1 and CDR2: SGHDT, YYEEEE. Trimming cost V 1 base and J 4 bases, with 11 bases left between them. This CDR3 comprises 14 residues. The CDR3 nucleotides are TGTGCCAGCAGCTTGTGGATTGCGGTCTATGGCTACACCTTC. Translation: CASSLWIAVYGYTF.

The V and J genes are TRBV6-5 and TRBJ1-3; TRBD1 matches at 8 bases. Germline V gene lookup returns CDR1 MNHEY and CDR2 SVGAGI. This CDR3 spans 16 amino acids. The V gene end was trimmed by 0 bases and the J gene end by 4 bases; junction bases not matched to a gene: 5. The CDR3 nucleotides are TGTGCCAGCAGTTACTCGGTCCAGGGGGCGGGAAACACCATATATTTT. Its protein product is CASSYSVQGAGNTIYF.

This CDR3 is CASSRRDGPMNTEAFF. Written as DNA, the CDR3 is TGTGCCAGTAGTAGGAGGGACGGCCCAATGAACACTGAAGCTTTCTTT. V usage is TRBV19 and J usage is TRBJ1-1; a possible D gene is TRBD1 (5 bases). CDR3 size: 16 residues. The germline CDR1 and CDR2 sequences are LNHDA and SQIVND (reference sequence). Deletions cut 4 bases from V and 0 bases from J, with 15 bases between.

The chain employs TRBV6-1 and TRBJ1-3; D remains ambiguous. CDR3 length: 15 residues. V was shortened by 3 bases and J by 0 bases, with 9 bases between the two germline ends. The germline CDR1 and CDR2 sequences are MNHNS and SASEGT. The CDR3 is CASSDLLSSGNTIYF. CDR3 coding DNA: TGTGCCAGCAGTGACCTCCTAAGCTCTGGAAACACCATATATTTT.

The chain carries TRBV7-9 and TRBJ1-2; 7 bases agree with TRBD1. V gave up 10 bases and J gave up 4 bases; unmatched junction bases: 12. From germline, CDR1 is SEHNR and CDR2 FQNEAQ (reference sequence). The CDR3 covers 14 residues. The DNA for the CDR3 is TGTGCCACCCCAACTGGACAGGACGCCTATGGCTACACCTTC. Its translation is CATPTGQDAYGYTF.

The rearrangement links TRBV9 to TRBJ2-3; TRBD2 aligns across 12 bases. Looked up from germline, CDR1 is SGDLS and CDR2 is YYNGEE. This CDR3 region has 15 residues. V shed 3 bases, J shed 5 bases, and the junction held 4 bases outside the gene matches. The CDR3 nucleotides are TGTGCCAGCAGCGACCCGGGACTAGCGGGAGATACGCAGTATTTT. It codes for CASSDPGLAGDTQYF.